This T cell receptor beta chain was profiled in a study of cytomegalovirus exposure and HLA in healthy donors. Study-wide points: An analysis that was carried out later associated 15,000 to 20,000 TCR beta sequences with HLA alleles at 0.05 false discovery rate. Most subjects' HLA-A and HLA-B alleles were reportedly predicted from TCR beta sequences.

Sampled while nominally healthy, donors likely had unrecorded immune exposures. Primers: 60 Vbeta forward and 13 Jbeta reverse. TCRdb's copy holds only in-frame clones and misses some; the assay was immunoSEQ multiplex PCR. The sample consists of approximately 170,000 clones, 79% of them appearing once. Worth noting for this clone: Its antigen is as yet unknown.

The V gene end was trimmed by 5 bases and the J gene end by 8 bases; junction bases not matched to a gene: 4. The CDR3 loop spans 14 amino acids. CDR1 and CDR2 (germline): SGHTA, FQGTGA. The chain uses TRBV7-3 and TRBJ2-1, with 12 bases lining up with TRBD2. This receptor was identified in a young woman in good health and CMV-seronegative. The source material was PBMCs. The CDR3 DNA follows: TGTGCCAGCAGCCCGACTAGCGGGAGCTATGAGCAGTTCTTC. As protein: CASSPTSGSYEQFF.